This TCR beta chain is drawn from a study of cytomegalovirus exposure and HLA in healthy donors. Vbeta (60) and Jbeta (13) primers were used in the PCR. Repertoires were generated with immunoSEQ multiplex PCR, while TCRdb's copy carries only in-frame clones and drops some. The table shows 90,000 to 100,000 clones, with around four fifths occurring only once. Remarks on this clone: The junction differs from germline at one of its ends, possibly a read error.

Sequenced: PBMCs. The sequence derives from a man aged 35-49 years in good health and CMV-seronegative.

In DNA, the CDR3 is TGTTCCAGCAGCTTAGGGACTAGCGGGAGTTACGAGCAGTACTTC. It is translated as CSSSLGTSGSYEQYF. V usage is TRBV7-9 and J usage is TRBJ2-7, with 14 bases lining up with TRBD2. The germline CDR1 and CDR2 sequences are SEHNR and FQNEAQ (reference sequence). The CDR3 is 15 amino acids.